This T cell receptor beta chain was recovered during a study of blood T cell repertoires in COVID-19 (TCRdb year 2020). Regarding the study in general: Samples from collaborators originated in the United States, Italy and Spain and spanned both the acute and convalescent phases of COVID-19. The prospective study material was composed of cDNA or gDNA derived from T cells, B-cell-depleted T cells, or PBMCs. Deeply sampled blood TCRbeta repertoires from subjects exposed to, actively infected with, or recovered from COVID-19 were included in the dataset. A freely available public database, intended as a resource for researchers studying the immune response to SARS-CoV-2, is where the repertoires were released. Samples were obtained from the ongoing ImmuneRACE study (first 160 participants) and from over 1,000 subjects provided by 6 global collaborators. Sample metadata almost always included a de-identified subject ID, COVID-19 status, age in years and sex. Where HLA class I and class II types were available, the types were taken from metadata supplied by the sample provider, not from assay-based typing.

The research as a whole found: The quantity of clinical and demographic metadata differed by source and by participant and was supplied without curation.

The immunoSEQ Assay, a bias-controlled multiplex PCR, was used to amplify TCRbeta CDR3 regions from genomic DNA. The authors' analysis ran thus. Nucleated cell counts per sample were estimated from amplification of reference gene primers within the assay. Sequence reads were collapsed and filtered to measure the absolute abundance of every unique TCRbeta CDR3 rearrangement. For each sample, productive Simpson clonality was calculated as the square root of Simpson's diversity index over productive rearrangements. In TCRdb, the immuneACCESS table is reduced to in-frame sequences with V and J assigned. These tables do not hold every clone; where another copy was compared, an unresolved V gene accounts for under half, and the others remain unexplained. That table is the source of V, J and clone size, and D and trimming were worked out from the DNA. The sample contains some 33,000 clones, 85% to 90% of them found a single time. Of the sample, approximately 7% falls within the top ten clones.

The collaborating institutions used their own protocols to collect whole blood in K2EDTA tubes. For TCRbeta analysis, collaborators shipped samples as frozen whole blood, isolated PBMCs, or DNA extracted from either of those sample types. CDR1 SGHAT and CDR2 FQNNGV are derived from the germline V gene. There are 15 amino acids in the CDR3, from cysteine to phenylalanine inclusive. The DNA shown is the 45-base CDR3, in frame from base 1. The V end gives up 0 bases and the J end 4 bases, leaving 2 bases in the junction not matched to a gene. This clone was seen only once. It has no known antigen specificity. Base qualities are not provided; no much larger clone lies one nucleotide away.

This clonotype was obtained from a human donor in a cohort sampled during active COVID-19. Sequencing was carried out using peripheral blood. The rearranged chain carries TRBV11-2 and TRBJ2-1, with TRBD2 matching 8 junction bases. The DNA sequence is as follows: TGTGCCAGCAGCTTAGAGAGACTAGCGTACAATGAGCAGTTCTTC. It translates as CASSLERLAYNEQFF.